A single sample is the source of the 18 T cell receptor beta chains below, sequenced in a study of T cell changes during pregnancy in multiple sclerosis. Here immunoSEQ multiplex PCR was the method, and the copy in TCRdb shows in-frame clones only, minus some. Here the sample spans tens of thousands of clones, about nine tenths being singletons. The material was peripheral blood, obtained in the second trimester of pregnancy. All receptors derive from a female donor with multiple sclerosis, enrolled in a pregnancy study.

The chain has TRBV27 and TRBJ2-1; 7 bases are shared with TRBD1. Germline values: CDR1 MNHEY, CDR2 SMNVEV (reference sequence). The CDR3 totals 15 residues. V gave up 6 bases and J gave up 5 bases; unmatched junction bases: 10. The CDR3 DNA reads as TGTGCCAGCAGCCGACAGGGTGATTTAAACAATGAGCAGTTCTTC. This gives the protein CASSRQGDLNNEQFF.

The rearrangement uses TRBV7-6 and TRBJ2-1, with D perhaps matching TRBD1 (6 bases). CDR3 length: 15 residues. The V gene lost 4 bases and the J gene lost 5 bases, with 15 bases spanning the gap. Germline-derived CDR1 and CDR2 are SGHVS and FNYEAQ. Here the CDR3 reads CASSSYRDTDNEQFF. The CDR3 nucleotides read TGTGCCAGCAGCTCATACCGGGACACAGACAATGAGCAGTTCTTC.

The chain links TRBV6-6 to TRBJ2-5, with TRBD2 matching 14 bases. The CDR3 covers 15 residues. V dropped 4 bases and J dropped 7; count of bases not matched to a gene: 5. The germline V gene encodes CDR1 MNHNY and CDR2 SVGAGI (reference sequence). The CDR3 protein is CASSSGLAGAGTQYF. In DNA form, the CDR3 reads TGTGCCAGCAGTTCGGGACTAGCGGGGGCTGGGACCCAGTACTTC.

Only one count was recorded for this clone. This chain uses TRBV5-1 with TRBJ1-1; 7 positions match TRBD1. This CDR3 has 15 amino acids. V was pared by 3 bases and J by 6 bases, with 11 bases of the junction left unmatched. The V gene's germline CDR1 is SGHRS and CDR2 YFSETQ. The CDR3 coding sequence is TGCGCCAGCAGCTCAGGACAGGCTCCGAGGGCTGAAGCTTTCTTT. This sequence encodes CASSSGQAPRAEAFF.

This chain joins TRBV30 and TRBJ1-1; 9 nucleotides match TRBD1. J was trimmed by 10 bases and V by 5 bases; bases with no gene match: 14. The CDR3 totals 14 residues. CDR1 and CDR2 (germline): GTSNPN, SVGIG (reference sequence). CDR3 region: CAWEGGGQGGRAFF. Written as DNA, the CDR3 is TGTGCCTGGGAGGGTGGGGGACAGGGAGGAAGAGCTTTCTTT.

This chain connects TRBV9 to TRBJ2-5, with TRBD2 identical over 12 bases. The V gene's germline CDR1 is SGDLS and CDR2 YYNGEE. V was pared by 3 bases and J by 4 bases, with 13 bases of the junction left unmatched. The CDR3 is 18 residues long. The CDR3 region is CASSERRTLAGGSETQYF. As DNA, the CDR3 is TGTGCCAGCAGCGAGCGACGCACGCTAGCGGGAGGGTCAGAGACCCAGTACTTC.

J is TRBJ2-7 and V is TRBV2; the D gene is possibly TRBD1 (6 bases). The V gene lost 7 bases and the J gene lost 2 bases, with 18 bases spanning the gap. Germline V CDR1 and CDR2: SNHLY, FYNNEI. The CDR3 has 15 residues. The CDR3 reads CASKSDRDTTYEQYF. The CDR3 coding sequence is TGTGCCAGCAAATCGGACCGGGACACCACCTACGAGCAGTACTTC.

CDR3 sequence: CASSLGVAVEQFF. The CDR3 DNA reads TGTGCCAGCAGCTTAGGTGTAGCGGTTGAGCAGTTCTTC. The J gene is TRBJ2-1, the V gene TRBV11-2; the D gene is possibly TRBD2 (6 bases). Germline values: CDR1 SGHAT, CDR2 FQNNGV. This CDR3 is built from 13 residues. V shed 1 base and J shed 9 bases, with 10 bases lying between them.

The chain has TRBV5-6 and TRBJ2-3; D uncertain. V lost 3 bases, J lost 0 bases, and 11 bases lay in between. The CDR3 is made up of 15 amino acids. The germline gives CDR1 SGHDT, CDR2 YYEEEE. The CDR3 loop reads CASSSIYGSTDTQYF. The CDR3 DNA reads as TGTGCCAGCAGCTCAATTTACGGTAGCACAGATACGCAGTATTTT.

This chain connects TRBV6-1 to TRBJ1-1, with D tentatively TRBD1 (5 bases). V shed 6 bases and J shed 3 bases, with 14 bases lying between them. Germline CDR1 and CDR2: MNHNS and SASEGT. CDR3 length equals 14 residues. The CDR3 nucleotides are TGTGCCAGCAGGGCAGGGTCGCTAGACACTGAAGCTTTCTTT. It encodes CASRAGSLDTEAFF.

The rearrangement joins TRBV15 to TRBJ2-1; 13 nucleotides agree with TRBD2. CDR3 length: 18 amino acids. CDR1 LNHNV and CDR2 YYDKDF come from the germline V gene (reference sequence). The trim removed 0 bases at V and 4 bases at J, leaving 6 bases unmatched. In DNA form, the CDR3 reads TGTGCCACCAGCAGAGATCTCGGGACTAGCGGGATATACAATGAGCAGTTCTTC. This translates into CATSRDLGTSGIYNEQFF.

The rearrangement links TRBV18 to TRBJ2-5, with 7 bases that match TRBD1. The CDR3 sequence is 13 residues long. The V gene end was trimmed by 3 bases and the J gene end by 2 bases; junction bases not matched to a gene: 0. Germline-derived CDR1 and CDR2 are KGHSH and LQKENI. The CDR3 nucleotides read TGTGCCAGCTCACCGGACAGGCAAGAGACCCAGTACTTC. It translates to CASSPDRQETQYF.

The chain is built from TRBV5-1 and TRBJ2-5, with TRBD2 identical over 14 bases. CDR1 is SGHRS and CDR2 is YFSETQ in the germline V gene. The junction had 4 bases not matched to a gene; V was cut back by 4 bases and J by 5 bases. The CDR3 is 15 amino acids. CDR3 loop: CASSLGLAGVETQYF. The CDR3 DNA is TGCGCCAGCAGCCTGGGACTAGCGGGAGTGGAGACCCAGTACTTC.

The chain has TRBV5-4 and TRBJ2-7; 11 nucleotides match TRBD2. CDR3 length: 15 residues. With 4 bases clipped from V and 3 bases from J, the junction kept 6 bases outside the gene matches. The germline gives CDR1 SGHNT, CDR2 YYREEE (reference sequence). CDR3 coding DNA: TGTGCCAGCAGCCTAGCGGGAGGAGGAGTCTACGAGCAGTACTTC. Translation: CASSLAGGGVYEQYF.

The CDR3 sequence is CASSLETRQETQYF. The CDR3 nucleotides read TGTGCCAGCAGCTTAGAGACACGGCAAGAGACCCAGTACTTC. The V and J genes are TRBV7-9 and TRBJ2-5; D is ambiguous. Looked up from germline, CDR1 is SEHNR and CDR2 is FQNEAQ (reference sequence). The germline V and J ends were trimmed by 1 base and 2 bases, with 8 bases remaining between them. The CDR3 has 14 amino acids.

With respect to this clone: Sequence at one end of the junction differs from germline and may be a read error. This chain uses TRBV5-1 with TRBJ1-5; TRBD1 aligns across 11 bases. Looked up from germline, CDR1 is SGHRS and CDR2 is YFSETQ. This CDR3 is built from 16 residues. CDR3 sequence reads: CASSLGTGGPQQLQHF. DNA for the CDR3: TGCGCCAGCAGTTTGGGGACAGGGGGTCCTCAACAGCTCCAGCATTTT.

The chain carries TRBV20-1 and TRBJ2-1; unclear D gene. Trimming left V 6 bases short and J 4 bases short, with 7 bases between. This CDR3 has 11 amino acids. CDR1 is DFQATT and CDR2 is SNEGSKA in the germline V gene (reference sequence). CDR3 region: CSASEYNEQFF. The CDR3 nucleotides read TGCAGTGCGTCTGAGTACAATGAGCAGTTCTTC.

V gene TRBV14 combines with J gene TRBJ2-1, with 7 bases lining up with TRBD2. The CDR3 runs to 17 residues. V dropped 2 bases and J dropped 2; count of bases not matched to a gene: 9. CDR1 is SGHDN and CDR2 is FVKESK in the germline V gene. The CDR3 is CASSQSLAVGAYNEQFF. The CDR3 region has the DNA TGTGCCAGCAGCCAATCCCTAGCGGTGGGTGCCTACAATGAGCAGTTCTTC.